This TCR beta chain was identified during a study of blood T cell repertoires in COVID-19. Study background: In each case, the material was cDNA or gDNA derived from T cells, B-cell-depleted T cells, or PBMCs.

As processed by the authors: Scientists estimated how many nucleated cells there were by amplifying reference gene primers. Sequencing used immunoSEQ multiplex PCR; TCRdb keeps in-frame clones, though not all of them. Clonal size and the V and J genes are those of that table, whereas D and trimming came from the DNA. In the table there are 200,000 to 250,000 clones, about four fifths of which are singletons. The V gene end was trimmed by 7 bases and the J gene end by 6 bases; junction bases not matched to a gene: 23. Per the germline V gene, CDR1 is LNHDA and CDR2 is SQIVND (reference sequence). This CDR3 comprises 19 residues. Recruited during active infection, patients (from Seattle) were subsequently followed longitudinally.

The chain combines TRBV19 with TRBJ1-1, with TRBD1 matching over 10 bases. The sequence came from a woman at least 80 years old with COVID-19, enrolled during active disease. Sequencing was done on a sample of peripheral blood. The chain's CDR3 is CASTRDRGLSGGGVAEAFF. In nucleotides, the CDR3 is TGTGCCAGTACGCGGGACAGGGGCCTATCGGGAGGGGGTGTCGCTGAAGCTTTCTTT.